This T cell receptor (beta chain) emerged from a study of cytomegalovirus exposure and HLA in healthy donors. This clone was observed once. The CDR3 is 16 amino acids. Germline CDR1 and CDR2: LNHDA and SQIVND (reference sequence). Trimming shortened V by 5 bases and J by 0 bases, and 14 bases separated the two germline ends. A multiplex PCR was run with 60 Vbeta primers and 13 Jbeta primers. The method was immunoSEQ multiplex PCR; TCRdb's version includes in-frame clones alone and lacks a portion of them. This table has under 150,000 clones, 65% to 85% appearing once. This chain connects TRBV19 to TRBJ1-5; possibly TRBD1 for D (6 bases). This receptor was identified in a male donor in good health and CMV-seronegative. Sequencing was done on a sample of PBMCs. The CDR3: CASSVRTVYSNQPQHF. The CDR3 DNA reads TGTGCCAGTAGTGTGCGGACAGTTTATAGCAATCAGCCCCAGCATTTT.